This is a list of T cell receptor beta chains from one sample in a study of cytomegalovirus exposure and HLA in healthy donors. Profiling relied on immunoSEQ multiplex PCR, and the TCRdb table lists in-frame clones only, not all of them. Its table lists 110,000 to 150,000 clones. The source material was PBMCs. These receptors were taken from a young woman in good health and CMV-seronegative. CDR3s leave out the opening cysteine and the closing phenylalanine or tryptophan.

v_call cdr3_aa
TRBV5-4 ASSLGVAVNEETQY
TRBV27 ASTRGGENTEAF
TRBV5-6 ASSLGPSSGANVLT
TRBV19 ASSIDRSGSYNEQF
TRBV27 ASRLYRGSTEAF
TRBV6-5 ASSSDNYNSPLH
TRBV29-1 SAGLAGGLSSYNEQF
TRBV11-1 ASSSFPVSNEQF
TRBV5-4 ASSLAADEKLF
TRBV7-8 ASSWAQISDTQY
TRBV5-6 ASTAGGGSYEQY
TRBV9 ASSPTHSSAYNEQF
TRBV4-1 ASSPNPGQGPGNTIY
TRBV5-1 ASSLGGATDTQY
TRBV2 ASRLRLAGGLNIQY
TRBV7-9 ASSRNDRGRGETQY
TRBV9 ASSASTGPGGDTQY
TRBV6-1 ASSEGIGRGDGYT
TRBV11-1 ASSYFSALNTEAF
TRBV27 ASSGQAFYGYT
TRBV5-1 ASSFLGQGNEQF
TRBV7-8 ASSLGRFLDQPQH
TRBV6-5 ASSSRFEQY
TRBV2 ATGEMHYEQY
TRBV6-5 ASSRDSYSNQPQH
TRBV7-2 ASSLRGIEQF
TRBV25-1 ASSDNRYGDEQY
TRBV6-5 ASSYGTSGTDTQY
TRBV21-1 ASSKVQGGQPQH
TRBV6-1 ASSDYHSRNTEAF
TRBV7-9 ASSSRQGVNHTEAF
TRBV11-2 ASQQGLSTGELF
TRBV28 ASSREGGSSYNEQF
TRBV18 ASSPLEMIQGPETQY
TRBV6-1 ASRADRNTEAF
TRBV9 ASSASGVPGNTIY
TRBV6-1 ASSLMAGGGETQY
TRBV5-1 ASSLMQVGTQY
TRBV2 ASSEQLFTDTQY
TRBV7-2 ASSLGTGGNIQY
TRBV19 ASSTTGNTEAF
TRBV6-6 ASSYSTGQEETQY
TRBV4-2 ASSRQGSEAF
TRBV6-1 ASIDTGRPGETQY
TRBV11-2 ASSLELAGYNEQF
TRBV6-5 ASSLMGGSDEAF
TRBV7-3 ASSLTGGGQWNTGELF
TRBV7-6 ASSPPRGDYGYT
TRBV29-1 SVEARENTGELF
TRBV27 ASSPTGNWGAF
TRBV9 ASSTRVREGGYT
TRBV5-1 ASSSDSNSGNTIY
TRBV4-2 ASSQAREETQY
TRBV18 ASSPPSTGSRIRAF
TRBV19 ASSISAGGLYGYT
TRBV10-3 ATDPRGQGRGEQF
TRBV5-1 ASSLLQGQYEQY
TRBV4-1 ASSQTGIGGYTDQPQH
TRBV7-2 ASSLGQTSGKETQY
TRBV19 ASSTGTGSQPQH